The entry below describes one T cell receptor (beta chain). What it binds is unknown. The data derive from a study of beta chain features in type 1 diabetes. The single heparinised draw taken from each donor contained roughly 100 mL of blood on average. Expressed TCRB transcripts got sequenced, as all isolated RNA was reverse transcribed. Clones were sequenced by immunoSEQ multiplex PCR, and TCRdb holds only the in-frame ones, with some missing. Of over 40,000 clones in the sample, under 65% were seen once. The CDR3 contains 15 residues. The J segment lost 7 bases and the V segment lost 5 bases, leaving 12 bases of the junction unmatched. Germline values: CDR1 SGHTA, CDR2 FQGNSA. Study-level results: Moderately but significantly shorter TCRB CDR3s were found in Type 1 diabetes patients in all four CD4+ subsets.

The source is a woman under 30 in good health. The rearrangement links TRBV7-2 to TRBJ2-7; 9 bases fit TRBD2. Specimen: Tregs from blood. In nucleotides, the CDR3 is TGTGCCAGCAGCCTATGGAGGGGGCGGGAGGGTGAGCAGTACTTC. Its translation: CASSLWRGREGEQYF.